One and the same sample provided the 2 T cell receptor beta chains below, sequenced in a study of CD8+CD57+ T cells in acquired aplastic anemia. In patients chosen for sequencing, flow cytometry had shown CD8+CD57+ cell expansion. Genomic DNA constituted the template upon which TCR beta VDJ and CDR3 profiling was performed. TCRdb re-called the reads through MiXCR, storing one row per CDR3 protein. Of around 180,000 distinct CDR3 sequences listed, approximately 52% are singletons. The sample consisted of sorted CD4+, CD8+, or CD8+CD57+ T cells (not recorded which) from PBMCs. The receptor set was obtained from a human donor with aplastic anemia.

V gene TRBV4-3 combines with J gene TRBJ2-7; the D gene is possibly TRBD2 (5 bases). With 1 base removed from V and 0 bases from J, the gap between germline ends came to 10 bases. Germline values: CDR1 LGHNA, CDR2 YSLEER. The CDR3 totals 15 residues. The CDR3: CASSQGHGDSYEQYF. Written as DNA, the CDR3 is TGCGCCAGCAGCCAAGGTCACGGGGACTCCTACGAGCAGTACTTC.

This chain connects TRBV15 to TRBJ2-7, with TRBD2 identical over 8 bases. With 0 bases clipped from V and 7 bases from J, the junction kept 11 bases outside the gene matches. CDR1 is LNHNV and CDR2 is YYDKDF in the germline V gene (reference sequence). The CDR3 contains 16 residues. The CDR3 DNA sequence: TGTGCCACCAGCAGAGACCTCCCCTTAAGCGGGAGTGAGCAGTACTTC. It encodes CATSRDLPLSGSEQYF.